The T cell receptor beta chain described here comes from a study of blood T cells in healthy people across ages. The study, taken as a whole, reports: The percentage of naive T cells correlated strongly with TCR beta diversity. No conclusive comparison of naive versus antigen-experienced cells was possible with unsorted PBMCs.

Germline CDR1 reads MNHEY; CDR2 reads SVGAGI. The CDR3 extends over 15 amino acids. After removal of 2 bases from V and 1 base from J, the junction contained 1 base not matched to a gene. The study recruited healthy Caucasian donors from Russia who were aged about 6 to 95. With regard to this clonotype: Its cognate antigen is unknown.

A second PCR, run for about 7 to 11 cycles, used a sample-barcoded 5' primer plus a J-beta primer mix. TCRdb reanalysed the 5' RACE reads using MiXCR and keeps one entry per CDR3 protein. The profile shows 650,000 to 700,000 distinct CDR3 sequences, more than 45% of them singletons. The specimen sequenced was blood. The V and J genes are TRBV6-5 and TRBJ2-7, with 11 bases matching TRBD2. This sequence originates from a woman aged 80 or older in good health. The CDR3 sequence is CASSYLAGGSYEQYF. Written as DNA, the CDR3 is TGTGCCAGCAGTTACCTAGCGGGGGGTTCCTACGAGCAGTACTTC.